This record covers a single TCR beta chain. Living in 24 US areas, the participants were between roughly 18 and 89 years of age. In Cohort 3, a recovered donor had either two negative PCRs, clearance, or symptom resolution. Data came from immunoSEQ multiplex PCR; TCRdb stores just in-frame clones and leaves some out. There are 200,000 to 250,000 clones in the sample; approximately 80% occur only once, and around 2% lies in the top ten. This sample was included in a study of blood T cell repertoires in COVID-19. In germline, CDR1 is LGHNA, CDR2 YNFKEQ. With 3 bases removed from V and 8 bases from J, the gap between germline ends came to 16 bases. The CDR3 runs to 15 residues.

The rearrangement links TRBV4-2 to TRBJ1-4; D is possibly TRBD1 (6 bases). Sequenced sample: PBMCs or T cells enriched from blood (not recorded which). This TCR was recovered from a man in his sixties who had recovered from COVID-19. This CDR3 reads CASSQDYRVGEKLFF. The CDR3 DNA reads as TGTGCCAGCAGCCAGGATTACAGGGTGGGGGAAAAACTGTTTTTT.